This T cell receptor (beta chain) came from a study of OX40 agonist ivuxolimab in advanced cancers. Study conclusions and caveats: CD4+ and CD8+ blood T cells expanded clonally by week 6 at 0.1 to 3.0 mg/kg.

Germline lookup yields CDR1 SGHKS and CDR2 YYEKEE (reference sequence). V trimming: 3 bases; J trimming: 3 bases; junction bases outside the gene matches: 3. The CDR3 covers 14 residues. Comments on this clone: Its antigen is still unknown.

Sequencing used immunoSEQ multiplex PCR; TCRdb keeps in-frame clones, though not all of them. The data show under 50,000 clones, approximately 90% seen once. Patients were ruled out by autoimmune disease history or systemic immunosuppression. The chain couples TRBV5-5 to TRBJ2-7; 10 bases match TRBD1. The sequencing here drew on CD4+ or CD8+ T cells sorted from blood, taken in a trial of the OX40 agonist ivuxolimab. This receptor was identified in an adult with an advanced solid tumor such as melanoma, head and neck, liver or kidney cancer. CDR3 region: CASSWDRGGYEQYF. CDR3 nucleotide sequence: TGTGCCAGCAGCTGGGACAGGGGAGGCTACGAGCAGTACTTC.